Below, 25 T cell receptor beta chains from the same sample are listed, as sequenced in a study of regulatory T cells in long-lasting Graves disease. Time point denoted: persistent/refractory GD, antithyroid drugs over 5 years with positive TRAb. PBMC RNA was the source of the TCR library. The authors built TCR beta libraries using iRepertoire HTBI primers and Arm-PCR of CDR3 regions. MiXCR was run by TCRdb on the multiplex PCR reads, yielding one entry per CDR3 protein. The data contain about 420,000 distinct CDR3 sequences, roughly a quarter of them singletons. The sequenced sample was peripheral blood mononuclear cells (PBMCs), obtained when the disease was refractory, from a patient treated with antithyroid drugs. The receptors were gathered from a female donor with Graves disease.

V gene TRBV28 combines with J gene TRBJ2-3; the D is unclear. Trimming cost V 4 bases and J 2 bases, with 7 bases left between them. The CDR3 contains 13 residues. Germline CDR1 and CDR2: MDHEN and SYDVKM. CDR3 bases: TGTGCCAGCAGTTCGTCCTTCACAGATACGCAGTATTTT. This translates into CASSSSFTDTQYF.

In its sample, this clonotype was seen many times. The rearrangement joins TRBV5-8 to TRBJ2-5, with D tentatively TRBD2 (7 bases). CDR3 length: 17 amino acids. Germline V gene sequence: CDR1 SGHTS, CDR2 YDEGEE. The V and J ends lost 4 bases and 4 bases respectively, with 23 bases between them. CDR3 DNA sequence: TGTGCCAGCAGCCCTCTTAGTTGGTACAGGGAGGGAGAGACCCAGTACTTC. The encoded protein is CASSPLSWYREGETQYF.

This clonotype showed up just once. The V call is TRBV28, the J call TRBJ2-3; D remains unclear. V lost 3 bases and J lost 3, with 19 bases in between. The CDR3 runs to 17 residues. CDR1 is MDHEN, CDR2 SYDVKM, per germline. This CDR3 reads CASSFSGWSDPTDTQYF. CDR3 coding DNA: TGTGCCAGCAGTTTTTCTGGGTGGAGCGACCCTACAGATACGCAGTATTTT.

This clonotype has a count of ten or more. The genes are TRBV28 and TRBJ2-7, with 8 bases aligning to TRBD1. After removal of 5 bases from V and 6 bases from J, the junction contained 9 bases not matched to a gene. Germline V gene lookup returns CDR1 MDHEN and CDR2 SYDVKM. The CDR3 runs 14 residues. The CDR3 sequence is CASSPWTGSSEQYF. For the CDR3, the DNA is TGTGCCAGCAGTCCATGGACAGGGAGTAGCGAGCAGTACTTC.

This clonotype was seen a few times. The chain combines TRBV30 with TRBJ2-1; D unclear. The V gene's germline CDR1 is GTSNPN and CDR2 SVGIG (reference sequence). Trimming removed 4 bases from V and 6 bases from J, with 16 bases in between. CDR3 length: 14 amino acids. The chain's CDR3 is CAWNSGAVGNEQFF. In DNA form, the CDR3 reads TGTGCCTGGAATTCTGGTGCGGTAGGCAATGAGCAGTTCTTC.

V usage is TRBV30 and J usage is TRBJ2-2, with a tentative D call TRBD2 (5 bases). Germline CDR1 GTSNPN, CDR2 SVGIG (reference sequence). V was pared by 0 bases and J by 7 bases, with 6 bases between. The CDR3 is 12 amino acids. The CDR3 loop reads CAWSVGGGELFF. The CDR3 DNA sequence: TGTGCCTGGAGTGTCGGAGGCGGGGAGCTGTTTTTT.

As to this clonotype: This may come from a read error, since a much larger clone is one base off. The rearrangement joins TRBV7-9 to TRBJ2-7; D may be TRBD2 (5 bases). The ends were cut back, 5 bases at V and 5 bases at J, with 16 bases in the middle. From germline, CDR1 is SEHNR and CDR2 FQNEAQ (reference sequence). The CDR3 covers 14 residues. The CDR3 sequence is CASSVDGVVNEQYF. The DNA of the CDR3 is TGTGCCAGCAGCGTGGACGGGGTAGTCAACGAGCAGTACTTC.

The V call is TRBV2, the J call TRBJ2-2; TRBD2 matches at 8 bases. The J segment lost 0 bases and the V segment lost 9 bases, leaving 6 bases of the junction unmatched. This CDR3 has 15 residues. In germline, CDR1 is SNHLY, CDR2 FYNNEI. Written as DNA, the CDR3 is TGTGCCAGTGAGTTAGCGGGGACGAACACCGGGGAGCTGTTTTTT. It encodes CASELAGTNTGELFF.

This clonotype has more than one count but fewer than ten. The chain has TRBV3-1 and TRBJ1-2; D unclear. The CDR3 is 15 amino acids. V lost 1 base and J lost 6, with 15 bases in between. Germline V gene data show CDR1 as LGHDT and CDR2 as YNNKEL (reference sequence). CDR3 sequence reads: CASSQGGRLGDGYTF. CDR3 DNA sequence: TGTGCCAGCAGCCAAGGGGGTCGTTTGGGTGATGGCTACACCTTC.

This sequence joins TRBV29-1 and TRBJ1-3, with a weak D call TRBD1 (6 bases). The CDR3 is 14 amino acids. Trimming stripped 7 bases from V and 0 bases from J, with 13 bases between. Germline V CDR1 and CDR2: SQVTM, ANQGSEA. The CDR3 reads CSASTGSSGNTIYF. The CDR3 region has the DNA TGCAGCGCCTCGACAGGTTCCTCTGGAAACACCATATATTTT.

This clonotype appeared a few times. This chain joins TRBV28 and TRBJ2-2; TRBD1 matches 8 bases. V lost 7 bases to trimming and J lost 8 bases; unmatched junction nucleotides: 6. This CDR3 contains 13 residues. Germline V gene data show CDR1 as MDHEN and CDR2 as SYDVKM. The CDR3: CASIQGATGELFF. The CDR3 nucleotides are TGTGCCAGCATCCAGGGGGCGACTGGGGAGCTGTTTTTT.

This clonotype was seen repeatedly, ten times or more. The chain combines TRBV7-2 with TRBJ2-4; D gene ambiguous. Germline CDR1 and CDR2: SGHTA and FQGNSA. V shed 3 bases and J shed 0 bases, with 12 bases lying between them. CDR3 length: 16 residues. This CDR3 reads CASSLLPRVAKNIQYF. The CDR3 nucleotides read TGTGCCAGCAGCTTGCTCCCACGGGTAGCCAAAAACATTCAGTACTTC.

The CDR3 DNA is TGTGCCAGCCCCACTCCTCCGGGGGAGCTGTTTTTT. Its translation: CASPTPPGELFF. The chain employs TRBV6-1 and TRBJ2-2; no firm D call. Between the trimmed V and J ends, which lost 8 bases and 8 bases, there was a span of 12 bases. The CDR3 runs 12 residues. Germline V CDR1 and CDR2: MNHNS, SASEGT.

This clonotype has only a few counts. The chain combines TRBV10-3 with TRBJ1-5; D is perhaps TRBD1 (5 bases). Germline V gene sequence: CDR1 ENHRY, CDR2 SYGVKD. CDR3 length: 16 amino acids. The V and J ends lost 0 bases and 5 bases respectively, with 14 bases between them. The CDR3 DNA reads as TGTGCCATCAGTGAGTCGAAACGGGGGTCGGATCAGCCCCAGCATTTT. Protein: CAISESKRGSDQPQHF.

The table lists this clonotype with a few counts. The chain links TRBV7-2 to TRBJ2-6, with D unresolved. CDR1 and CDR2 (germline): SGHTA, FQGNSA. Trimming pared 4 bases from V and 4 bases from J, leaving 14 bases between. The CDR3 is 16 residues long. The CDR3 sequence is CASSSSVQVGANVLTF. The CDR3 DNA reads as TGTGCCAGCAGCTCATCGGTGCAGGTCGGGGCCAACGTCCTGACTTTC.

The V gene is TRBV30, the J gene TRBJ1-1, with D unclear. Looked up from germline, CDR1 is GTSNPN and CDR2 is SVGIG (reference sequence). V lost 5 bases, J lost 10 bases, and 11 bases lay in between. This CDR3 contains 10 residues. The CDR3: CAWGPRGAFF. The DNA for the CDR3 is TGTGCCTGGGGGCCCCGAGGAGCTTTCTTT.

The J gene is TRBJ2-7, the V gene TRBV11-2; TRBD2 aligns across 10 bases. Losses at the gene ends were 1 base for V and 3 bases for J; bases not matched to a gene: 6. Germline V gene lookup returns CDR1 SGHAT and CDR2 FQNNGV. This CDR3 is built from 16 residues. Written as DNA, the CDR3 is TGTGCCAGCAGCTTAGCTTTAGCGGGAGGACTCTACGAGCAGTACTTC. Protein sequence: CASSLALAGGLYEQYF.

This clonotype occurred many times. The chain carries TRBV20-1 and TRBJ2-5, with a weak D call TRBD1 (6 bases). The germline V gene encodes CDR1 DFQATT and CDR2 SNEGSKA (reference sequence). Trimming took 3 bases from V and 3 from J, leaving 14 bases between them. The CDR3 contains 14 residues. The CDR3 coding sequence is TGCAGTGCTAGCAGGGGCGGACGGGAAGAGACCCAGTACTTC. It specifies CSASRGGREETQYF.

This clonotype occurred a few times. This sequence joins TRBV6-5 and TRBJ2-3; 10 bases are shared with TRBD1. The CDR3 covers 17 residues. The ends lost 2 bases at V and 3 bases at J; junction bases unmatched: 8. Germline CDR1 reads MNHEY; CDR2 reads SVGAGI. CDR3 nucleotide sequence: TGTGCCAGCAGTTACGACCGCCGGGACAGGGGAACAGATACGCAGTATTTT. Amino acids: CASSYDRRDRGTDTQYF.

With respect to this clonotype: This may be a read error, as it is one base from a much larger clone. The chain carries TRBV5-5 and TRBJ2-7; 8 bases fit TRBD2. Germline V CDR1 and CDR2: SGHKS, YYEKEE (reference sequence). The CDR3 loop spans 15 amino acids. The V and J ends lost 2 bases and 1 base, in that order; junction bases with no gene match: 5. The CDR3 region has the DNA TGTGCCAGCAGCTTCTTTAGCGGGACATCCTACGAGCAGTACTTC. Protein sequence: CASSFFSGTSYEQYF.

This clonotype was counted only a few times. V usage is TRBV5-4 and J usage is TRBJ1-2, with D perhaps matching TRBD1 (6 bases). The V gene's germline CDR1 is SGHNT and CDR2 YYREEE (reference sequence). The V and J ends lost 1 base and 10 bases respectively, with 23 bases between them. The CDR3 is made up of 16 amino acids. The CDR3 region is CASSLKGGQTLLDYTF. The CDR3 DNA sequence: TGTGCCAGCAGCTTGAAAGGGGGTCAGACCCTTTTGGACTACACCTTC.

In this sample, this clonotype turned up many times. The chain employs TRBV2 and TRBJ2-7; TRBD1 matches at 7 bases. Germline V gene lookup returns CDR1 SNHLY and CDR2 FYNNEI. The V segment lost 11 bases and the J segment 2 bases; nucleotides outside the gene matches: 27. This CDR3 comprises 19 residues. The CDR3 sequence is CASTPRTGIWSLGAYEQYF. Here the CDR3 DNA reads TGTGCCTCCACCCCCAGGACAGGCATTTGGTCTTTGGGGGCCTACGAGCAGTACTTC.

The chain links TRBV20-1 to TRBJ2-3; TRBD1 matches at 8 bases. V lost 3 bases, J lost 8 bases, and 1 base stayed unmatched. CDR3 length: 11 residues. Germline CDR1 DFQATT, CDR2 SNEGSKA (reference sequence). The CDR3 spells CSASQGATQYF. The CDR3 DNA reads as TGCAGTGCTAGCCAGGGGGCTACGCAGTATTTT.

This clonotype showed up many times. The rearrangement uses TRBV12-3 or TRBV12-4 and TRBJ1-2, with 9 nucleotides matching TRBD1. J lost 5 bases, V lost 4 bases, and 5 bases had no gene match. The length of the CDR3 is 14 residues. This chain's CDR3 is CASSYRGQSYGYTF. The CDR3 DNA reads TGTGCCAGCAGTTACAGGGGGCAGAGTTATGGCTACACCTTC.

This clonotype was counted a single time. The J gene is TRBJ2-4, the V gene TRBV6-5; D is possibly TRBD2 (5 bases). CDR1 is MNHEY, CDR2 SVGAGI, per germline. Trimming stripped 2 bases from V and 0 bases from J, with 11 bases between. There are 16 residues in the CDR3. CDR3 sequence reads: CASSYGPGIAKNIQYF. CDR3 in DNA: TGTGCCAGCAGTTACGGTCCGGGAATAGCCAAAAACATTCAGTACTTC.